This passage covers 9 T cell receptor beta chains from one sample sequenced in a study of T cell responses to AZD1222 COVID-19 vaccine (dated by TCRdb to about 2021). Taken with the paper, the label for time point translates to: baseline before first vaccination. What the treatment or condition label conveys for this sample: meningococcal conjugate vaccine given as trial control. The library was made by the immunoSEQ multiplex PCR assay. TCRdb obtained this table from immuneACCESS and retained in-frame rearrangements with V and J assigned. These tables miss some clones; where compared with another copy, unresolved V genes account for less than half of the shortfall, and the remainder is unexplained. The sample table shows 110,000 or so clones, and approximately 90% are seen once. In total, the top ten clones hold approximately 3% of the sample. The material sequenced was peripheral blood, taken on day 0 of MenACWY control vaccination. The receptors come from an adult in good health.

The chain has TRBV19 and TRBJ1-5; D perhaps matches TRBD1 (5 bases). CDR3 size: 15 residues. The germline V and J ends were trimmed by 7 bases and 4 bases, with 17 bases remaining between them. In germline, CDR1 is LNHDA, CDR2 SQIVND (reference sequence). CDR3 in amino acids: CASTPDPWGNQPQHF. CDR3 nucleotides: TGTGCCAGTACCCCCGATCCCTGGGGGAATCAGCCCCAGCATTTT.

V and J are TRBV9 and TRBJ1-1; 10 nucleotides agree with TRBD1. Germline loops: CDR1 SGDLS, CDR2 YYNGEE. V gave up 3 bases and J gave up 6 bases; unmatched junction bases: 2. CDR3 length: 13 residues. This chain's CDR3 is CASSAGQGAEAFF. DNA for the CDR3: TGTGCCAGCAGCGCCGGACAGGGGGCTGAAGCTTTCTTT.

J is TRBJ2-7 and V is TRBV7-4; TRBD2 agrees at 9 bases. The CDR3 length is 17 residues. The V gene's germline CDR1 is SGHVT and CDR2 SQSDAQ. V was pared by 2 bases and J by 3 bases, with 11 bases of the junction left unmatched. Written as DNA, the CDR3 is TGTGCCAGCAGCTTAACACTGGAAAGCGGGGGGCACTACGAGCAGTACTTC. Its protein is CASSLTLESGGHYEQYF.

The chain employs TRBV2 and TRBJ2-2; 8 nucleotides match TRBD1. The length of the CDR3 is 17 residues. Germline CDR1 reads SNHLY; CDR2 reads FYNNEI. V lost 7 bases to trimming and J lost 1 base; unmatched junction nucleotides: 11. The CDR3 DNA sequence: TGTGCCAGCATCATGGGACAGGCGACTAAGAACACCGGGGAGCTGTTTTTT. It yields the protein CASIMGQATKNTGELFF.

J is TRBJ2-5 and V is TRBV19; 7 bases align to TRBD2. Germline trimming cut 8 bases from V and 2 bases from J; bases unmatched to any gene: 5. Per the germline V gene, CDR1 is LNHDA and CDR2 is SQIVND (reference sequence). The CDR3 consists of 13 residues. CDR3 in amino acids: CASGRARQETQYF. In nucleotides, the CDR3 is TGTGCCAGTGGGAGGGCTAGACAAGAGACCCAGTACTTC.

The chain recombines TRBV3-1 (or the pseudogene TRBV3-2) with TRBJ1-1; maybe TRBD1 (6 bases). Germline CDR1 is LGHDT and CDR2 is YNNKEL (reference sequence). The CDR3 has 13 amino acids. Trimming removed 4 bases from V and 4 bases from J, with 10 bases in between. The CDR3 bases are TGTGCCAGCAGCCGGGACATGGGCACTGAAGCTTTCTTT. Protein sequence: CASSRDMGTEAFF.

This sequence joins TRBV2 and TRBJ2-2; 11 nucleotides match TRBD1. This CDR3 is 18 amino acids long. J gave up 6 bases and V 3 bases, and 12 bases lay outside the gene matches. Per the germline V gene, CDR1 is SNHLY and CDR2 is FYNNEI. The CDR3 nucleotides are TGTGCCAGCAGTGAGAACTCTGTTTGGACAGGGGGCCCCGGGGAGCTGTTTTTT. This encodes CASSENSVWTGGPGELFF.

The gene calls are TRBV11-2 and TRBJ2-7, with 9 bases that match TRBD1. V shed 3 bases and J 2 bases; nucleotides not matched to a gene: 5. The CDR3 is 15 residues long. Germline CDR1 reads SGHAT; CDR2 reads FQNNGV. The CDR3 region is CASSLDRGRTYEQYF. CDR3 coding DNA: TGTGCCAGCAGCTTGGACAGGGGTAGGACCTACGAGCAGTACTTC.

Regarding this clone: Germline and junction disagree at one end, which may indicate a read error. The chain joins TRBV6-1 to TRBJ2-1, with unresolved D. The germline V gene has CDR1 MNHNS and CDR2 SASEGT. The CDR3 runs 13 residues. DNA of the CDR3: TGTGCCAGTAGTGAAATTGAGGTCGATGAGCAGTTCTTC. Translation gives CASSEIEVDEQFF.